This TCR beta chain was recovered during a study of T cell repertoires in cytomegalovirus infection. Germline V lookup: CDR1 SGHVS, CDR2 FNYEAQ. This CDR3 is built from 13 residues. V was shortened by 1 base and J by 7 bases, with 5 bases between the two germline ends. In TCRdb, the reads were re-called with MiXCR into one record per CDR3 protein. The data show fewer than 250,000 distinct CDR3 sequences, with more than 9% seen just once and 1.6% held by the top ten. Sequenced sample: PBMCs. The V and J genes are TRBV7-6 and TRBJ1-6; no definite D call. This TCR was sampled from a human donor in good health (CMV status not recorded). Some clones in this sample may be carry-over from other donors' samples. The CDR3 protein is CASSLEANSPLHF. The CDR3 bases are TGTGCCAGCAGCTTAGAGGCAAATTCACCCCTCCACTTT. Looking up the rest from reference TRBV7-6 and TRBJ1-6 gives the full variable domain: GAGVSQSPRYKVTKRGQDVALRCDPISGHVSLYWYRQALGQGPEFLTYFNYEAQQDKSGLPNDRFSAERPEGSISTLTIQRTEQRDSAMYRCASSLEANSPLHFGNGTRLTVT.